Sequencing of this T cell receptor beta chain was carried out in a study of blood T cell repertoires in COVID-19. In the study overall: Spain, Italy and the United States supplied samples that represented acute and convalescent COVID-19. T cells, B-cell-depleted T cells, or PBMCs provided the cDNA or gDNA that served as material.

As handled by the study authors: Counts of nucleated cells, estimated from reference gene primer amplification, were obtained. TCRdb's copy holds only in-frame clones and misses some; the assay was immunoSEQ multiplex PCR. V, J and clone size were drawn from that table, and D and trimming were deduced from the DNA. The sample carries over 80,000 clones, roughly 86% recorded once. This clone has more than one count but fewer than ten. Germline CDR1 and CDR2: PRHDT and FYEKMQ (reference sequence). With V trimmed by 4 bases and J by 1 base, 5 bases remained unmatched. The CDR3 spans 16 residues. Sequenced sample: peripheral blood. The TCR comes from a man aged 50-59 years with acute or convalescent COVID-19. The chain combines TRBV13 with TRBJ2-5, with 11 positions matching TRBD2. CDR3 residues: CASSSGLAGAQETQYF. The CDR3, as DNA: TGTGCCAGCAGCTCCGGACTAGCGGGTGCCCAAGAGACCCAGTACTTC.